This T cell receptor beta chain was sequenced in a study of cytomegalovirus exposure and HLA in healthy donors. Study-wide background: As an earlier analysis found, about 200 million T cells yielded over 95 million unique TCR beta sequences.

The PCR was carried out with 60 Vbeta primers and 13 Jbeta primers. The protocol was immunoSEQ multiplex PCR, while the TCRdb copy is restricted to in-frame clones and leaves out a portion. The sample shows about 210,000 clones, 70% to 90% of them seen only once. The ends were cut back, 5 bases at V and 4 bases at J, with 13 bases in the middle. The CDR3 sequence is 15 residues long. Germline V gene lookup returns CDR1 SGHNT and CDR2 YYREEE (reference sequence). V usage is TRBV5-4 and J usage is TRBJ2-6, with a tentative D call TRBD1 (6 bases). The sequenced sample consisted of PBMCs. This TCR came from a woman aged 25-40 years in good health and CMV-seronegative. The CDR3 nucleotides read TGTGCCAGCAGACTCCCAGGGGACGGGGCCAACGTCCTGACTTTC. It specifies CASRLPGDGANVLTF. The whole variable domain, remainder taken from reference TRBV5-4 and TRBJ2-6, is ETGVTQSPTHLIKTRGQQVTLRCSSQSGHNTVSWYQQALGQGPQFIFQYYREEENGRGNFPPRFSGLQFPNYSSELNVNALELDDSALYLCASRLPGDGANVLTFGAGSRLTVL.